This TCR beta chain was captured in a study of cytomegalovirus exposure and HLA in healthy donors. The germline V gene encodes CDR1 SGHTA and CDR2 FQGNSA. The CDR3 runs to 13 residues. The V end lost 3 bases, the J end lost 8 bases, and 13 bases lay between the germline ends. It was with 60 Vbeta and 13 Jbeta primers that the PCR ran. Repertoires were generated with immunoSEQ multiplex PCR, while TCRdb's copy carries only in-frame clones and drops some. The table includes about 86,000 clones, just over 70% detected once. V is TRBV7-2 and J is TRBJ1-1, with D unclear. Sequenced sample: PBMCs. This TCR came from a man aged 55 to 70 in good health and CMV-seronegative. CDR3 bases: TGTGCCAGCAGCTTTTTACCGCGGGGAGAAGCTTTCTTT. As protein: CASSFLPRGEAFF.